This is a list of T cell receptor beta chains from one sample in a study of OX40 agonist ivuxolimab in advanced cancers. Clones were sequenced by immunoSEQ multiplex PCR, and TCRdb holds only the in-frame ones, with some missing. This sample has fewer than 100,000 clones, with roughly 86% found just once. The sample in question was CD4+ or CD8+ T cells sorted from blood, obtained in a trial of the OX40 agonist ivuxolimab. Every receptor here comes from an adult with an advanced solid tumor such as melanoma, head and neck, liver or kidney cancer. Both conserved end residues are trimmed from each CDR3. Each record gives: V gene, clone size, J gene, CDR3 protein. Expanded clones get a size class; other rows say once, few or many, or leave the size out.

V gene: TRBV5-1; clone size: once; J gene: TRBJ2-2; CDR3 protein: ASHRPGQGALDTGELF
V gene: TRBV28; clone size: .; J gene: TRBJ1-2; CDR3 protein: ASTSVGTNYGYT
V gene: TRBV6-1; clone size: .; J gene: TRBJ1-2; CDR3 protein: ASSEYRYYGYT
V gene: TRBV28; clone size: few; J gene: TRBJ2-5; CDR3 protein: ASSSAPRETQY
V gene: TRBV10-1; clone size: .; J gene: .; CDR3 protein: ASSESGARSYEQY
V gene: TRBV7-8; clone size: .; J gene: TRBJ2-1; CDR3 protein: ASSLRAGWRNEQF
V gene: TRBV5-6; clone size: .; J gene: TRBJ1-2; CDR3 protein: ASSLDRAYGYT
V gene: TRBV29-1; clone size: .; J gene: TRBJ1-5; CDR3 protein: SVGAGTGLNQPQH
V gene: TRBV19; clone size: .; J gene: TRBJ2-7; CDR3 protein: ATVGSYEQY
V gene: TRBV6-1; clone size: .; J gene: TRBJ2-2; CDR3 protein: ASRDIYANTGELF
V gene: TRBV6-5; clone size: .; J gene: TRBJ1-2; CDR3 protein: ASSYARGSFFGYT
V gene: TRBV7-2; clone size: many; J gene: TRBJ2-2; CDR3 protein: ASRSAPRANTGELF
V gene: TRBV20-1; clone size: .; J gene: TRBJ1-1; CDR3 protein: SATGNTEAF
V gene: TRBV7-2; clone size: .; J gene: TRBJ2-7; CDR3 protein: ASSLGQQGSEQY
V gene: TRBV5-8; clone size: few; J gene: TRBJ2-7; CDR3 protein: ASSSFMGMHSYEQY
V gene: TRBV11-3; clone size: .; J gene: TRBJ1-6; CDR3 protein: ASSLSGRDNSPLH
V gene: TRBV27; clone size: .; J gene: TRBJ2-2; CDR3 protein: ASSRLTGELF
V gene: TRBV2; clone size: .; J gene: TRBJ2-3; CDR3 protein: ASSASRDTQY
V gene: TRBV5-1; clone size: .; J gene: TRBJ1-1; CDR3 protein: ASRTATEAF
V gene: TRBV5-1; clone size: .; J gene: TRBJ2-2; CDR3 protein: ASSLGLAELTGELF
V gene: TRBV11-2; clone size: .; J gene: TRBJ1-3; CDR3 protein: ASSLKGHTGNTIY
V gene: TRBV11-2; clone size: .; J gene: TRBJ2-3; CDR3 protein: ASSPRGEGTDTQY
V gene: TRBV5-5; clone size: .; J gene: TRBJ2-3; CDR3 protein: ASSSTDTQY
V gene: TRBV10-3; clone size: few; J gene: TRBJ1-4; CDR3 protein: AISEGYNEKLF